Listed below are T cell receptor beta chains from one sample, sequenced in a study of blood T cell repertoires in COVID-19. The data were produced by immunoSEQ multiplex PCR, yet TCRdb's version contains in-frame clones alone and is incomplete. The table lists under 140,000 clones, 88% of them singletons, with less than 3.5% in the top ten. Sequenced input: peripheral blood. The receptor source for this set is a woman in her forties or fifties with acute or convalescent COVID-19. CDR3s include the opening cysteine and the closing phenylalanine or tryptophan. The order of the fields is clone size, J gene, V gene, D gene, CDR3 protein, CDR3 DNA. The D gene is left open where the match is weak. Clone size is not always given. Where it is, it says once, few, many or a class for expanded clones.

abundance: .; j_gene: TRBJ2-3; v_gene: TRBV24-1; d_gene: TRBD1; CDR3aa: CATSDDIPGQGTDTQYF; CDR3nt: TGTGCCACCAGTGATGATATTCCGGGACAGGGAACAGATACGCAGTATTTT
abundance: .; j_gene: TRBJ2-3; v_gene: TRBV6-4; d_gene: TRBD2; CDR3aa: CASSDGTSGFTDTQYF; CDR3nt: TGTGCCAGCAGTGACGGGACTAGCGGATTCACAGATACGCAGTATTTT
abundance: .; j_gene: TRBJ1-5; v_gene: TRBV13; d_gene: TRBD1; CDR3aa: CASSLTGQGRKGQPQHF; CDR3nt: TGTGCCAGCAGCTTAACGGGACAGGGGAGAAAAGGTCAGCCCCAGCATTTT
abundance: .; j_gene: TRBJ2-3; v_gene: TRBV28; d_gene: .; CDR3aa: CASSSGLSSLTDTQYF; CDR3nt: TGTGCCAGCAGTTCCGGACTCTCCTCCCTCACAGATACGCAGTATTTT
abundance: .; j_gene: TRBJ2-3; v_gene: TRBV4-2; d_gene: TRBD2; CDR3aa: CASSQARGSGRSTDTQYF; CDR3nt: TGTGCCAGCAGCCAAGCCCGGGGTAGCGGGAGAAGCACAGATACGCAGTATTTT
abundance: .; j_gene: TRBJ2-2; v_gene: TRBV5-1; d_gene: TRBD1; CDR3aa: CASSLRTGLAGELFF; CDR3nt: TGCGCCAGCAGCTTGCGGACAGGGTTGGCCGGGGAGCTGTTTTTT
abundance: .; j_gene: TRBJ2-5; v_gene: TRBV7-7; d_gene: TRBD2; CDR3aa: CASSSSLAGVGGETQYF; CDR3nt: TGTGCCAGCAGCTCCAGTCTAGCGGGAGTTGGGGGGGAGACCCAGTACTTC
abundance: .; j_gene: TRBJ2-2; v_gene: TRBV4-1; d_gene: TRBD2; CDR3aa: CASSQKRERDTGELFF; CDR3nt: TGCGCCAGCAGCCAAAAGCGGGAGCGAGACACCGGGGAGCTGTTTTTT
abundance: .; j_gene: TRBJ1-1; v_gene: TRBV30; d_gene: .; CDR3aa: CAWSVGEGTEAFF; CDR3nt: TGTGCCTGGAGTGTAGGGGAGGGCACTGAAGCTTTCTTT
abundance: .; j_gene: TRBJ1-1; v_gene: TRBV5-1; d_gene: .; CDR3aa: CASSLGVKETEAFF; CDR3nt: TGCGCCAGCAGCCTCGGGGTGAAGGAGACTGAAGCTTTCTTT
abundance: .; j_gene: TRBJ1-2; v_gene: TRBV7-2; d_gene: TRBD1; CDR3aa: CASSKRQGPSYGYTF; CDR3nt: TGTGCCAGCAGCAAAAGACAGGGCCCTTCCTATGGCTACACCTTC
abundance: .; j_gene: TRBJ1-2; v_gene: TRBV9; d_gene: .; CDR3aa: CASSVVGSGYTF; CDR3nt: TGTGCCAGCAGCGTAGTGGGCAGTGGCTACACCTTC
abundance: .; j_gene: TRBJ2-7; v_gene: TRBV21-1; d_gene: .; CDR3aa: CASSRTSVVSEQYF; CDR3nt: TGTGCCAGCTCCAGGACTAGCGTTGTCTCCGAGCAGTACTTC
abundance: .; j_gene: TRBJ2-2; v_gene: TRBV6-5; d_gene: .; CDR3aa: CATQRQETGELFF; CDR3nt: TGTGCGACTCAAAGGCAAGAAACCGGGGAGCTGTTTTTT
abundance: .; j_gene: TRBJ1-5; v_gene: TRBV4-1; d_gene: TRBD1; CDR3aa: CASSQEVATGSNQPQHF; CDR3nt: TGCGCCAGCAGCCAAGAGGTCGCGACAGGGAGCAATCAGCCCCAGCATTTT
abundance: .; j_gene: TRBJ1-2; v_gene: TRBV5-8; d_gene: TRBD1; CDR3aa: CASSTRQGSYGYTF; CDR3nt: TGTGCCAGCAGCACTCGACAGGGTTCATATGGCTACACCTTC
abundance: .; j_gene: TRBJ2-3; v_gene: TRBV3-1/TRBV3-2; d_gene: TRBD2; CDR3aa: CASSRPSAGGPRGTDTQYF; CDR3nt: TGTGCCAGCAGCCGCCCTTCAGCGGGAGGGCCGAGGGGCACAGATACGCAGTATTTT
abundance: .; j_gene: TRBJ2-1; v_gene: TRBV5-1; d_gene: TRBD2; CDR3aa: CASSLERGRGYNEQFF; CDR3nt: TGCGCCAGCAGCTTAGAAAGAGGGAGGGGTTACAATGAGCAGTTCTTC
abundance: .; j_gene: TRBJ1-4; v_gene: TRBV9; d_gene: .; CDR3aa: CASSGSEGANEKLFF; CDR3nt: TGTGCCAGCAGCGGTAGTGAGGGAGCTAATGAAAAACTGTTTTTT
abundance: .; j_gene: TRBJ2-3; v_gene: TRBV24-1; d_gene: TRBD2; CDR3aa: CATSGVGGTDTQYF; CDR3nt: TGTGCCACCAGTGGCGTCGGGGGGACAGATACGCAGTATTTT
abundance: .; j_gene: TRBJ2-2; v_gene: TRBV9; d_gene: .; CDR3aa: CASSGPAANTGELFF; CDR3nt: TGTGCCAGCAGCGGGCCTGCGGCGAACACCGGGGAGCTGTTTTTT
abundance: .; j_gene: TRBJ1-3; v_gene: TRBV6-6; d_gene: TRBD1; CDR3aa: CASSYWTGPGNTIYF; CDR3nt: TGTGCCAGCAGTTACTGGACAGGCCCTGGAAACACCATATATTTT
abundance: once; j_gene: TRBJ2-7; v_gene: TRBV7-9; d_gene: TRBD1; CDR3aa: CASRTGVDEQYF; CDR3nt: TGTGCCAGCCGGACAGGGGTAGACGAGCAGTACTTC
abundance: .; j_gene: TRBJ2-1; v_gene: TRBV6-1; d_gene: .; CDR3aa: CASSEVWESYNEQFF; CDR3nt: TGTGCCAGCAGTGAAGTTTGGGAGTCCTACAATGAGCAGTTCTTC
abundance: once; j_gene: TRBJ2-7; v_gene: TRBV2; d_gene: TRBD2; CDR3aa: CASSETSGRSEQYF; CDR3nt: TGTGCCAGCAGTGAGACTAGCGGGAGAAGCGAGCAGTACTTC
abundance: .; j_gene: TRBJ2-1; v_gene: TRBV2; d_gene: TRBD2; CDR3aa: CASSSFGREAIGGQFF; CDR3nt: TGTGCCAGCTCCTCTTTCGGGCGGGAGGCAATTGGGGGGCAGTTCTTC